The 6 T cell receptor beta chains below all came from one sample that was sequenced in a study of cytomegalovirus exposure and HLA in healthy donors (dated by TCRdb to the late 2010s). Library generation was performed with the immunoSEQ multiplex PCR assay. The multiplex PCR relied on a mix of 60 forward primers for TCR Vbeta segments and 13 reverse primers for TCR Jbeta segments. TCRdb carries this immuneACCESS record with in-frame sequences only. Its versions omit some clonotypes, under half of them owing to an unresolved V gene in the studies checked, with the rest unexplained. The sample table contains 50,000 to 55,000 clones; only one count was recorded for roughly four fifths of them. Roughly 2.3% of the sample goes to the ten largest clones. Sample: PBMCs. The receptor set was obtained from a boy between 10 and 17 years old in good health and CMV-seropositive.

CDR3: CASSQVGGAKNIQYF. Written as DNA, the CDR3 is TGCGCCAGCAGCCAAGTAGGCGGGGCCAAAAACATTCAGTACTTC. This sequence joins TRBV4-1 and TRBJ2-4; D might be TRBD2 (5 bases). Germline V gene sequence: CDR1 MGHRA, CDR2 YSYEKL. The CDR3 runs 15 residues. V lost 1 base and J lost 1, with 8 bases in between.

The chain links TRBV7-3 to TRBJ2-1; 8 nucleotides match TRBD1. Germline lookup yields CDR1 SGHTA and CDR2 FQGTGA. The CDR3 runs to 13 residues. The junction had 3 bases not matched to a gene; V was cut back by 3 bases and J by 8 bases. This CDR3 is CASSFQGADEQFF. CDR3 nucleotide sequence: TGTGCCAGCAGCTTTCAGGGGGCGGATGAGCAGTTCTTC.

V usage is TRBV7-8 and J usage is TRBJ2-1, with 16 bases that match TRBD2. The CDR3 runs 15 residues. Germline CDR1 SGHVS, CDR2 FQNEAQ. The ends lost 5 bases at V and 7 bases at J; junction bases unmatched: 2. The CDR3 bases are TGTGCCAGCAGCGGGACTAGCGGGGGGGTTAATGAGCAGTTCTTC. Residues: CASSGTSGGVNEQFF.

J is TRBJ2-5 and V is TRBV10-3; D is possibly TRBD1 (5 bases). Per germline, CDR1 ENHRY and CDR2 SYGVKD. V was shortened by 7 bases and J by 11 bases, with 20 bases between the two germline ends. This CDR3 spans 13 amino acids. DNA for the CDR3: TGTGCCATCAAAGGGGCAGGCCCGTTAGAGCAGTACTTC. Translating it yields CAIKGAGPLEQYF.

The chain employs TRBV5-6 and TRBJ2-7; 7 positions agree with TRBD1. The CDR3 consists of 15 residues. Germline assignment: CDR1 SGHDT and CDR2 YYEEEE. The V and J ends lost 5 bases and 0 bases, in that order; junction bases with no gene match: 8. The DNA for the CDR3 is TGTGCCAGCAGGTATACAGGGGCCGACTCCTACGAGCAGTACTTC. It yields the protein CASRYTGADSYEQYF.

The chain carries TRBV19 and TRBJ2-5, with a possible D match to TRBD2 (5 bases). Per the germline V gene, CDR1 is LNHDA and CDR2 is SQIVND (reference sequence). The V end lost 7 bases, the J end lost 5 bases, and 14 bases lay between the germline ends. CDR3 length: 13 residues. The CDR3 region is CASTAGVSETQYF. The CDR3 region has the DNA TGTGCCAGTACCGCCGGGGTATCTGAGACCCAGTACTTC.